The sequence of this T cell receptor beta chain was determined in a study of cytomegalovirus exposure and HLA in healthy donors. On the study more broadly: Approximately 200 million T cells yielded some 120 million unique TCR beta sequences in earlier analysis. General study findings and limits: Cytomegalovirus association was assigned to more than 150 TCR beta chains. Sequences of the TCR beta chain were said to predict the HLA-A and HLA-B alleles of most subjects accurately.

When sampled, the donors appeared nominally healthy, though they likely had unrecorded immune exposures. Vbeta (60) and Jbeta (13) primers were used in the PCR. Using immunoSEQ multiplex PCR, the repertoire was profiled, and TCRdb retains in-frame clones only, with some absent. The specimen's table records about 83,000 clones. In germline, CDR1 is MDHEN, CDR2 SYDVKM. With V trimmed by 5 bases and J by 0 bases, 22 bases remained unmatched. The CDR3 is 23 residues long. As to this clone: The target antigen is unknown.

The chain carries TRBV28 and TRBJ2-3, with 14 nucleotides matching TRBD2. This sequence was found in a man aged 18 to 30 in good health and CMV-seropositive. The material sequenced was PBMCs. The DNA of the CDR3 is TGTGCCAGCAGTACCCCGGGACTAGCGGGAGATGTGATGGTTATAACTAGCACAGATACGCAGTATTTT. It is translated as CASSTPGLAGDVMVITSTDTQYF.